These 8 T cell receptor beta chains came from one sample sequenced in a study of T cells in localized non-small cell lung cancer. The protocol was immunoSEQ multiplex PCR, while the TCRdb copy is restricted to in-frame clones and leaves out a portion. The sample lists some 130,000 clones, 80% to 90% seen once, with around 1.8% in the top ten. Sequenced here: peripheral blood, sampled before any cancer treatment. All receptors come from a female donor of 60 years or more with stage I lung adenocarcinoma.

V is TRBV19 and J is TRBJ2-7; no clear D gene. The CDR3 runs to 14 residues. Trimming removed 1 base at V and 0 bases at J, with 7 bases between. CDR1 and CDR2 (germline): LNHDA, SQIVND (reference sequence). The CDR3 here is CASSIARPSYEQYF. The CDR3 region has the DNA TGTGCCAGTAGTATAGCACGGCCCTCCTACGAGCAGTACTTC.

The count of this clone is one. V is TRBV25-1 and J is TRBJ2-3, with TRBD2 matching over 9 bases. The V gene end was trimmed by 6 bases and the J gene end by 4 bases; junction bases not matched to a gene: 8. CDR1 is MGHDK and CDR2 is SYGVNS in the germline V gene. The CDR3 runs 15 residues. Written as DNA, the CDR3 is TGTGCCAGCAGCGGGGCGGGAGGGAGAGCAGATACGCAGTATTTT. Its protein product is CASSGAGGRADTQYF.

This clone appeared once. The rearrangement joins TRBV2 to TRBJ2-7, with 7 bases matching TRBD2. The J segment lost 1 base and the V segment lost 4 bases, leaving 7 bases of the junction unmatched. CDR3 length equals 15 residues. CDR1 is SNHLY, CDR2 FYNNEI, per germline. CDR3 sequence: CASSGEGGPSYEQYF. CDR3 coding DNA: TGTGCCAGCAGTGGGGAGGGAGGGCCTTCCTACGAGCAGTACTTC.

This chain connects TRBV11-2 to TRBJ2-2, with 7 bases fitting TRBD2. The CDR3 runs 17 residues. V was pared by 1 base and J by 6 bases, with 11 bases of the junction left unmatched. The V gene's germline CDR1 is SGHAT and CDR2 FQNNGV. The CDR3 reads CASSLVDGGRWAGELFF. In nucleotides, the CDR3 is TGTGCCAGCAGCTTAGTTGATGGCGGGAGATGGGCCGGGGAGCTGTTTTTT.

The chain carries TRBV30 and TRBJ2-1; 7 bases map to TRBD2. The CDR3 runs to 14 residues. The germline gives CDR1 GTSNPN, CDR2 SVGIG (reference sequence). J lost 3 bases, V lost 4 bases, and 6 bases had no gene match. CDR3 amino acids: CAWMDGGSYNEQFF. The CDR3 coding sequence is TGTGCCTGGATGGATGGCGGGAGCTACAATGAGCAGTTCTTC.

The chain recombines TRBV7-9 with TRBJ1-4; no reliable D call. Trimming took 2 bases from V and 11 from J, leaving 9 bases between them. The CDR3 is 12 residues long. Looked up from germline, CDR1 is SEHNR and CDR2 is FQNEAQ (reference sequence). CDR3 DNA: TGTGCCAGCAGCTTAAAAGGACTCAAACTGTTTTTT. It yields the protein CASSLKGLKLFF.

V gene TRBV2 combines with J gene TRBJ1-1; TRBD1 might be the D (5 bases). The CDR3 is made up of 13 amino acids. V was shortened by 8 bases and J by 0 bases, with 10 bases between the two germline ends. CDR1 is SNHLY, CDR2 FYNNEI, per germline. The DNA of the CDR3 is TGTGCCAGCCTCAGGGAAATGAACACTGAAGCTTTCTTT. Protein: CASLREMNTEAFF.

This clone was seen only once. This rearrangement joins TRBV19 to TRBJ2-1; D is ambiguous. This CDR3 is 14 amino acids long. The V end was cut by 5 bases, the J end by 3 bases, with 11 bases between. Per germline, CDR1 LNHDA and CDR2 SQIVND (reference sequence). For the CDR3, the DNA is TGTGCCAGTAGTGTGGACCGGAACTACAATGAGCAGTTCTTC. As protein: CASSVDRNYNEQFF.